These 16 T cell receptor beta chains were all obtained from the same sample, sequenced in a study of blood T cell repertoires in COVID-19. The method was immunoSEQ multiplex PCR; TCRdb's version includes in-frame clones alone and lacks a portion of them. The sample gives fewer than 450,000 clones, about 88% of which show up once; more than 0.95% is in the top ten. Sample: PBMCs or T cells enriched from blood (not recorded which). The receptors derive from a woman aged 18-29 years who had recovered from COVID-19.

This chain uses TRBV30 with TRBJ1-2; maybe TRBD1 (6 bases). Germline-derived CDR1 and CDR2 are GTSNPN and SVGIG (reference sequence). The CDR3 runs to 15 residues. Trimming left V 0 bases short and J 1 base short, with 12 bases between. The CDR3 region is CAWSVAAGVNYGYTF. CDR3 DNA sequence: TGTGCCTGGAGTGTGGCGGCAGGGGTTAACTATGGCTACACCTTC.

The chain couples TRBV9 to TRBJ2-7; D is unclear. Germline CDR1 SGDLS, CDR2 YYNGEE. The CDR3 is 15 amino acids. V gave up 0 bases and J gave up 3 bases, with 13 bases separating them. The CDR3 nucleotides read TGTGCCAGCAGCGTAGGACCCTCGAGGCACTACGAGCAGTACTTC. Translated: CASSVGPSRHYEQYF.

This chain joins TRBV5-1 and TRBJ2-5; 7 bases line up with TRBD2. The CDR3 has 14 residues. The germline CDR1 and CDR2 sequences are SGHRS and YFSETQ. The ends lost 0 bases at V and 4 bases at J; junction bases unmatched: 3. CDR3 sequence reads: CASSLDWGGETQYF. In nucleotides, the CDR3 is TGCGCCAGCAGCTTGGATTGGGGGGGAGAGACCCAGTACTTC.

The chain is built from TRBV25-1 and TRBJ1-4; 9 bases agree with TRBD1. Germline values: CDR1 MGHDK, CDR2 SYGVNS. CDR3 size: 17 residues. The junction had 7 bases not matched to a gene; V was cut back by 2 bases and J by 3 bases. This chain's CDR3 is CASSEGTGRPANEKLFF. The CDR3 region has the DNA TGTGCCAGCAGTGAAGGGACAGGGAGGCCGGCTAATGAAAAACTGTTTTTT.

The chain uses TRBV14 and TRBJ2-7, with D possibly matching TRBD2 (5 bases). Trimming took off 9 bases at V and 10 bases at J, with 34 bases between the two ends. Germline V gene data show CDR1 as SGHDN and CDR2 as FVKESK. This CDR3 has 17 residues. The CDR3 coding sequence is TGTGCCAGGCCGAGGATCCTGCGGGTAGAGTTAACCCGGTTACAGTACTTC. Translated: CARPRILRVELTRLQYF.

The chain recombines TRBV18 with TRBJ2-3; 15 bases align to TRBD2. Trimming cost V 6 bases and J 5 bases; bases outside gene matches: 6. CDR1 is KGHSH and CDR2 is LQKENI in the germline V gene. The CDR3 has 16 residues. DNA for the CDR3: TGTGCCAGCTCCCCCGGACTAGCGGGGGGGCTAGATACGCAGTATTTT. This sequence encodes CASSPGLAGGLDTQYF. Complete variable domain (other parts from reference TRBV18 and TRBJ2-3): NAGVMQNPRHLVRRRGQEARLRCSPMKGHSHVYWYRQLPEEGLKFMVYLQKENIIDESGMPKERFSAEFPKEGPSILRIQQVVRGDSAAYFCASSPGLAGGLDTQYFGPGTRLTVL.

The V and J genes are TRBV5-5 and TRBJ2-7; TRBD1 might be the D (6 bases). The CDR3 runs to 17 residues. Trimming left V 1 base short and J 1 base short, with 18 bases between. CDR1 is SGHKS and CDR2 is YYEKEE in the germline V gene (reference sequence). In nucleotides, the CDR3 is TGTGCCAGCAGCTTGTCCCAGATGGGGGCAGTTTCCTACGAGCAGTACTTC. Protein: CASSLSQMGAVSYEQYF.

V gene TRBV28 combines with J gene TRBJ2-5; 12 positions agree with TRBD2. From germline, CDR1 is MDHEN and CDR2 SYDVKM. The CDR3 is made up of 14 amino acids. V lost 8 bases, J lost 5 bases, and 6 bases stayed unmatched. This CDR3 is CASGTSGGIETQYF. The CDR3 region has the DNA TGTGCCAGCGGTACTAGCGGGGGGATTGAGACCCAGTACTTC. The full variable domain, completed using reference TRBV28 and TRBJ2-5, is DVKVTQSSRYLVKRTGEKVFLECVQDMDHENMFWYRQDPGLGLRLIYFSYDVKMKEKGDIPEGYSVSREKKERFSLILESASTNQTSMYLCASGTSGGIETQYFGPGTRLLVL.

The rearrangement uses TRBV19 and TRBJ1-5, with a tentative D call TRBD1 (6 bases). Germline V lookup: CDR1 LNHDA, CDR2 SQIVND (reference sequence). The CDR3 is 16 amino acids. Trimming left V 9 bases short and J 1 base short, with 19 bases between. The CDR3 DNA sequence: TGTGCCAGCAAGGGGGAGCCTGTTGGGAGCAATCAGCCCCAGCATTTT. It codes for CASKGEPVGSNQPQHF.

This clone was observed a handful of times. V and J are TRBV29-1 and TRBJ1-6; 10 nucleotides agree with TRBD1. The ends lost 6 bases at V and 5 bases at J; junction bases unmatched: 7. The CDR3 sequence is 15 residues long. CDR1 is SQVTM, CDR2 ANQGSEA, per germline. CDR3 sequence (DNA): TGCAGCGTATGGGGACAGGGGCGGAATAATTCACCCCTCCACTTT. It is translated as CSVWGQGRNNSPLHF.

As regards this clone: Other DNA sequences in the same sample also yield this CDR3. The rearrangement links TRBV10-3 to TRBJ1-5; D is undetermined. This CDR3 comprises 13 residues. With 4 bases removed from V and 0 bases from J, the gap between germline ends came to 4 bases. The germline V gene has CDR1 ENHRY and CDR2 SYGVKD. CDR3 region: CAISGGSNQPQHF. The CDR3 DNA reads as TGTGCCATCAGTGGAGGTAGCAATCAGCCCCAGCATTTT.

The rearrangement joins TRBV2 to TRBJ1-4, with TRBD1 identical over 7 bases. The ends lost 4 bases at V and 0 bases at J; junction bases unmatched: 5. Germline V gives CDR1 SNHLY, CDR2 FYNNEI. The CDR3 consists of 16 residues. The DNA of the CDR3 is TGTGCCAGCAGTGCTGACAGGGACCCAACTAATGAAAAACTGTTTTTT. Protein sequence: CASSADRDPTNEKLFF.

The J gene is TRBJ2-3, the V gene TRBV29-1; the match to TRBD2 covers 9 bases. The CDR3 covers 14 residues. The germline V gene encodes CDR1 SQVTM and CDR2 ANQGSEA. The V gene end was trimmed by 4 bases and the J gene end by 2 bases; junction bases not matched to a gene: 4. In DNA form, the CDR3 reads TGCAGCGTTGGGACTAGCGTCTACACAGATACGCAGTATTTT. It yields the protein CSVGTSVYTDTQYF.

The J gene is TRBJ2-7, the V gene TRBV4-3; TRBD1 aligns across 8 bases. There are 16 residues in the CDR3. Germline V lookup: CDR1 LGHNA, CDR2 YSLEER. V lost 0 bases to trimming and J lost 2 bases; unmatched junction nucleotides: 6. CDR3 loop: CASSQDWGTGAYEQYF. DNA of the CDR3: TGCGCCAGCAGCCAAGATTGGGGGACAGGAGCCTACGAGCAGTACTTC.

V and J are TRBV14 and TRBJ2-2; D is possibly TRBD2 (6 bases). Germline assignment: CDR1 SGHDN and CDR2 FVKESK. The CDR3 spans 13 residues. V was trimmed by 1 base and J by 6 bases, leaving 6 bases between them. DNA of the CDR3: TGTGCCAGCAGCCAAGGGGAGGCCGGGGAGCTGTTTTTT. Translating it yields CASSQGEAGELFF.

This sequence joins TRBV5-1 and TRBJ2-3; D call uncertain. CDR1 and CDR2 (germline): SGHRS, YFSETQ. There are 16 residues in the CDR3. The V end lost 2 bases, the J end lost 0 bases, and 13 bases lay between the germline ends. In nucleotides, the CDR3 is TGCGCCAGCAGCTTCAGAGGCGCAACTAGCACAGATACGCAGTATTTT. Its translation is CASSFRGATSTDTQYF.